The 18 T cell receptor beta chains below all came from one sample that was sequenced in a study of cytomegalovirus exposure and HLA in healthy donors (dated by TCRdb to 2015 to 2018). Libraries were made using the immunoSEQ multiplex PCR assay. The multiplex PCR relied on a mix of 60 forward primers for TCR Vbeta segments and 13 reverse primers for TCR Jbeta segments. TCRdb obtained this table from immuneACCESS and retained in-frame rearrangements with V and J assigned. These tables miss some clones; where compared with another copy, unresolved V genes account for less than half of the shortfall, and the remainder is unexplained. Here the sample has roughly 180,000 clones; just under 80% occur a single time. The ten largest clones represent about 1.9% of the sample. The sample taken for sequencing was PBMCs. These receptors all stem from a woman in her 30s in good health and CMV-seronegative.

The gene calls are TRBV11-1 and TRBJ2-7; 13 nucleotides line up with TRBD2. The CDR3 is made up of 14 amino acids. The trim removed 1 base at V and 7 bases at J, leaving 1 base unmatched. Germline V gene sequence: CDR1 SGHAT, CDR2 FQDESV (reference sequence). CDR3 in DNA: TGTGCCAGCAGCTTAGAGGGACTAGCGGGGGAGCAGTACTTC. This translates into CASSLEGLAGEQYF.

This clone was picked up a small number of times. The chain links TRBV27 to TRBJ2-5; 7 bases match TRBD1. V trimming: 4 bases; J trimming: 1 base; junction bases outside the gene matches: 6. This CDR3 is built from 15 residues. Germline CDR1 reads MNHEY; CDR2 reads SMNVEV (reference sequence). The CDR3 sequence: CASSSKRTGQETQYF. The CDR3 DNA reads as TGTGCCAGCAGTTCAAAACGGACAGGCCAAGAGACCCAGTACTTC.

The gene calls are TRBV30 and TRBJ2-4, with D possibly being TRBD2 (6 bases). Trimming removed 4 bases from V and 6 bases from J, with 13 bases in between. The CDR3 covers 13 residues. Germline assignment: CDR1 GTSNPN and CDR2 SVGIG (reference sequence). The CDR3 DNA reads TGTGCCTGGAATGCGGGAAGCCTAAACATTCAGTACTTC. It codes for CAWNAGSLNIQYF.

V usage is TRBV4-1 and J usage is TRBJ2-7; 8 nucleotides agree with TRBD1. V lost 3 bases and J lost 2; bases outside the gene matches: 3. The CDR3 is 14 amino acids. Germline V CDR1 and CDR2: MGHRA, YSYEKL. The CDR3 loop is CASSQGQATYEQYF. In DNA form, the CDR3 reads TGCGCCAGCAGCCAGGGACAGGCTACCTACGAGCAGTACTTC.

The chain combines TRBV6-5 with TRBJ1-1; 7 bases map to TRBD1. CDR1 and CDR2 from the germline V gene are MNHEY and SVGAGI. The CDR3 sequence is 15 residues long. V lost 4 bases, J lost 5 bases, and 10 bases stayed unmatched. CDR3 nucleotides: TGTGCCAGCAGTTGGACAGGAGGTTTAGGGACTGAAGCTTTCTTT. Its protein is CASSWTGGLGTEAFF.

This sequence joins TRBV5-8 and TRBJ1-5; TRBD1 aligns across 9 bases. From germline, CDR1 is SGHTS and CDR2 YDEGEE. The V segment lost 3 bases and the J segment 3 bases; nucleotides outside the gene matches: 4. The CDR3 runs to 15 residues. The CDR3 here is CASSSGQGPNQPQHF. For the CDR3, the DNA is TGTGCCAGCAGCTCGGGACAGGGCCCCAATCAGCCCCAGCATTTT.

The chain recombines TRBV6-1 with TRBJ2-1; TRBD2 matches 12 bases. V lost 6 bases, J lost 0 bases, and 0 bases stayed unmatched. CDR3 size: 15 residues. The germline V gene has CDR1 MNHNS and CDR2 SASEGT. In DNA form, the CDR3 reads TGTGCCAGCAGGGGACTAGCGGGCTCCTACAATGAGCAGTTCTTC. Protein product: CASRGLAGSYNEQFF.

This chain joins TRBV18 and TRBJ2-7, with 10 bases that match TRBD1. This CDR3 has 19 amino acids. The V segment lost 3 bases and the J segment 3 bases; nucleotides outside the gene matches: 17. Looked up from germline, CDR1 is KGHSH and CDR2 is LQKENI. The CDR3 region is CASSPKIAGTGVQLYEQYF. In DNA form, the CDR3 reads TGTGCCAGCTCACCCAAGATTGCGGGGACAGGGGTTCAACTCTACGAGCAGTACTTC.

A note on this clone: Distinct nucleotide sequences in the sample also encode this CDR3. This chain connects TRBV4-2 to TRBJ2-5; D unresolved. The V gene's germline CDR1 is LGHNA and CDR2 YNFKEQ. V dropped 1 base and J dropped 2 bases, with 5 bases sitting between them. The CDR3 totals 13 residues. CDR3 DNA sequence: TGTGCCAGCAGCCAAGGGCAGCAAGAGACCCAGTACTTC. Protein: CASSQGQQETQYF.

The chain joins TRBV2 to TRBJ1-6; D gene uncertain. The germline V and J ends were trimmed by 3 bases and 7 bases, with 7 bases remaining between them. The CDR3 length is 13 residues. Germline CDR1 SNHLY, CDR2 FYNNEI. The CDR3 DNA reads as TGTGCCAGCAGTGAGGGCAGGAATTCACCCCTCCACTTT. As protein: CASSEGRNSPLHF.

The chain carries TRBV18 and TRBJ1-2; D gene uncertain. The CDR3 is 14 amino acids. CDR1 KGHSH and CDR2 LQKENI come from the germline V gene. Trimming cost V 0 bases and J 2 bases, with 7 bases left between them. The CDR3 loop reads CASSPPGRNYGYTF. CDR3 sequence (DNA): TGTGCCAGCTCACCACCGGGCAGGAACTATGGCTACACCTTC.

V gene TRBV5-1 combines with J gene TRBJ2-7; tentative D call: TRBD2 (7 bases). The germline V gene has CDR1 SGHRS and CDR2 YFSETQ. The ends were cut back, 0 bases at V and 6 bases at J, with 10 bases in the middle. The CDR3 spans 13 residues. CDR3 in DNA: TGCGCCAGCAGCTTGGAAGGGGGGGGCGAGCAGTACTTC. This gives the protein CASSLEGGGEQYF.

The chain links TRBV11-2 to TRBJ1-3; 7 nucleotides line up with TRBD1. This CDR3 is built from 14 residues. Per germline, CDR1 SGHAT and CDR2 FQNNGV. The trim removed 6 bases at V and 3 bases at J, leaving 5 bases unmatched. The chain's CDR3 is CASRPTGSGNTIYF. For the CDR3, the DNA is TGTGCCAGCAGGCCGACAGGGAGTGGAAACACCATATATTTT.

This sequence joins TRBV6-5 and TRBJ1-1, with D possibly TRBD1 on 5 matching bases. The CDR3 spans 15 residues. V lost 6 bases and J lost 4, with 18 bases in between. The germline V gene encodes CDR1 MNHEY and CDR2 SVGAGI. CDR3 loop: CASSRGDAGSTEAFF. CDR3 sequence (DNA): TGTGCCAGCAGCCGAGGGGACGCCGGGAGCACTGAAGCTTTCTTT.

The rearrangement links TRBV29-1 to TRBJ1-2; D might be TRBD1 (6 bases). Trimming shortened V by 8 bases and J by 4 bases, and 20 bases separated the two germline ends. This CDR3 contains 14 residues. Germline loops: CDR1 SQVTM, CDR2 ANQGSEA. The CDR3 protein is CSSLAGQGSYGYTF. The CDR3 DNA is TGCAGCTCTCTCGCCGGGCAGGGGAGCTATGGCTACACCTTC.

V is TRBV7-8 and J is TRBJ2-3; D is ambiguous. The CDR3 consists of 15 residues. V was clipped by 1 base and J by 0 bases, with 8 bases between them. Per germline, CDR1 SGHVS and CDR2 FQNEAQ. CDR3 nucleotide sequence: TGTGCCAGCAGCTTAGGAGGATTTAGCACAGATACGCAGTATTTT. This codes for CASSLGGFSTDTQYF.

Written as DNA, the CDR3 is TGTGCCAGTAGTATCCCCCGGGACAGTTGCGAGCAGTACTTC. Its translation is CASSIPRDSCEQYF. The V call is TRBV19, the J call TRBJ2-7; 7 bases line up with TRBD1. Trimming took 3 bases from V and 6 from J; bases not matched to a gene: 8. This CDR3 has 14 residues. CDR1 is LNHDA, CDR2 SQIVND, per germline (reference sequence).

The rearrangement uses TRBV2 and TRBJ2-7; 8 nucleotides match TRBD2. Germline lookup yields CDR1 SNHLY and CDR2 FYNNEI. There are 13 residues in the CDR3. V lost 7 bases to trimming and J lost 5 bases; unmatched junction nucleotides: 7. The CDR3 spells CASNAGGDHEQYF. The CDR3 DNA follows: TGTGCCAGCAACGCGGGGGGTGATCACGAGCAGTACTTC.